A selection of T cell receptor beta chains follows, all from one sample in a study of metastatic and nonmetastatic thyroid tumors. TCRdb redid the clone calls on the PCR reads using MiXCR. The sample holds 22,000 or so clones; around 9.9% are singletons and the top ten take almost 30%. The sequencing sample was made of blood. Receptors originate from a female donor with papillary thyroid cancer or a benign thyroid nodule (not recorded which). Some clones in this sample may be carry-over from other donors' samples. CDR3s include the opening cysteine and the closing phenylalanine or tryptophan. The D gene is left open where the match is weak. The size field is filled for only some rows; it gives once, few, many or a size class.

>many|NA|TRBV30|TRBJ2-5
TGTGCCTGGAGTGTAAGGGGGAGTGTCGAACAAGAGACCCAGTACTTC
CAWSVRGSVEQETQYF
>few|NA|TRBV28|TRBJ1-1
TGTGACAGCAGTTGGACAGCTAACACTGAAACTTTCTTT
CDSSWTANTETFF
>many|TRBD2|TRBV7-3|TRBJ2-7
TGTGCCAGCAGCTTATGGACTAGCGGAAGAGACGAGCAGTACTTC
CASSLWTSGRDEQYF
>many|NA|TRBV4-1|TRBJ2-3
TGCGCCAGCAGCCAAGCACTACCCCGCACAGATACGCAGTATTTT
CASSQALPRTDTQYF
>many|NA|TRBV2|TRBJ1-6
TGTGCCAGCAGGGTGCGGGGGGTTGTGAATTCACCCCTCCACTTT
CASRVRGVVNSPLHF
>many|NA|TRBV4-2|TRBJ1-6
TGTGCCAGCAGCCAAGAGCCCCAGGGGAGGAATTCACCCCTCCACTTT
CASSQEPQGRNSPLHF
>many|TRBD2|TRBV19|TRBJ2-2
TGTGCCAGTACCCTAAGCGGGGGAGATCGCACCGGGGAGCTGTTTTTT
CASTLSGGDRTGELFF
>medium-sized|TRBD1|TRBV12-3/TRBV12-4|TRBJ1-6
TGTGCCAGCAGCCTCGGACAGGCCGGTTCACCCCTCCACTTT
CASSLGQAGSPLHF
>many|NA|TRBV3-1|TRBJ1-1
TGTGCCAGCAGCCTAAGGACGAGAATGAACACTGAAGCTTTCTTT
CASSLRTRMNTEAFF
>many|NA|TRBV9|TRBJ2-1
TGTGCCAGCAGCTCCCCGGGGCGGACGGAGGTTTACAATGAGCAGTTCTTC
CASSSPGRTEVYNEQFF
>medium-sized|NA|TRBV6-1|TRBJ2-3
TGTGCCAGCAGCCCTAGCGAAAGCACAGATACGCAGTATTTT
CASSPSESTDTQYF
>many|NA|TRBV7-2|TRBJ1-1
TGTGCCAGCAGCTTGGGACGGGGGAACACTGAAGCTTTCTTT
CASSLGRGNTEAFF
>many|NA|TRBV7-2|TRBJ2-5
TGTGCCAGCAGCTCTGGCTGGATCGAGACCCAGTACTTC
CASSSGWIETQYF
>NA|TRBD2|TRBV11-2|TRBJ2-3
TGTGCCGGCAGCCCCACGAGCGGGAGACAGGCTACGCAGTATTTT
CAGSPTSGRQATQYF
>many|TRBD2|TRBV4-1|TRBJ2-1
TGCGCCAGCAGCCAGTTAGGACTAGCAGTTTACAATGAGCAGTTCTTC
CASSQLGLAVYNEQFF
>few|TRBD1|TRBV10-1|TRBJ2-7
TGCGCCAGCAGCGAGTCGGGCACAGGGGGCTTCGAGCAGTACTTC
CASSESGTGGFEQYF
>NA|TRBD2|TRBV28|TRBJ2-6
TGTGCCAGCAGTACAACTGGTCCCGGACTAGCTTTCGGGGCCAACGTCCTGACTTTC
CASSTTGPGLAFGANVLTF
>NA|NA|TRBV5-1|TRBJ1-1
TGCGCCAGCAGGGAAAACACTGAAGCTTTCTTT
CASRENTEAFF
>few|NA|TRBV5-1|TRBJ2-4
TGCGCCAGCAGCCCAGAGTGGGCCAAAAACATTCAGTACTTC
CASSPEWAKNIQYF
>many|TRBD1|TRBV5-5|TRBJ2-7
TGTGCCAGCAGCTTGGTACGGGACAGGGGTGGCGAGCAGTACTTC
CASSLVRDRGGEQYF
>few|NA|TRBV6-5|TRBJ2-6
TGTGCCAGCAGTTACGACGGGGCCTCAGGGGCCAACGTACTGACTTTC
CASSYDGASGANVLTF
>NA|NA|TRBV19|TRBJ1-5
TGTGCCAGTAGCCAGGGCGGCAATCAGCCCCAGCATTTT
CASSQGGNQPQHF
>many|NA|TRBV11-2|TRBJ2-1
TGTGCCAGCATCCGGTCCTCTTACAATGAGCAGTTCTTC
CASIRSSYNEQFF
>many|NA|TRBV5-4|TRBJ2-7
TGTGCCAGCAGCTTGGAAGCAGGGGATGACTACGAGCAGTACTTC
CASSLEAGDDYEQYF
>many|NA|TRBV12-3/TRBV12-4|TRBJ2-1
TGTGCCAGCAGTTACAATGGGGAATACAATGAGCAGTTCTTC
CASSYNGEYNEQFF
>medium-sized|NA|TRBV6-1|TRBJ2-7
TGTGCCAGCAGTGAATGGGGGAAAGGATACGAGCAGTACTTC
CASSEWGKGYEQYF
>medium-sized|NA|TRBV6-1|TRBJ1-5
TGTGCCAGCAGTGAATGGAGGGGTGTTAGCAATCAGCCCCAGCATTTT
CASSEWRGVSNQPQHF
>medium-sized|NA|TRBV28|TRBJ2-1
TGTGCCAGCAGTTTACACCGAGGGAACAATGAGCAGTTCTTC
CASSLHRGNNEQFF
>NA|TRBD2|TRBV18|TRBJ2-1
TGTGCCAGCTCACCACCGCTAGCGGCAAGATACAATGAGCAGTTCTTC
CASSPPLAARYNEQFF
>many|NA|TRBV6-1|TRBJ2-3
TGTGCCAGCAGTGCACCTAGGTTGGGGGCGGAAGATACGCAGTATTTT
CASSAPRLGAEDTQYF
>NA|NA|TRBV28|TRBJ2-3
TGTGCCAGCAGTTTACTTAGTGTCAGCACAGGTACGCAGTATTTT
CASSLLSVSTGTQYF
>NA|TRBD2|TRBV20-1|TRBJ2-7
TGCAGTGCTGGAGCTCGGAGGGGGGTAGCGGGAGGGCCCTCCTACGAGCAGTACTTC
CSAGARRGVAGGPSYEQYF
>NA|NA|TRBV6-2/TRBV6-3|TRBJ2-1
TGTGCCAGTTGGGGCGGTGGGAGGGGGAATGAGCAGTTCTTC
CASWGGGRGNEQFF
>medium-sized|TRBD1|TRBV27|TRBJ2-7
TGTGCCAGCAGTTTGGGAAGACAGGGTAAGGACGAGCAGTACTTC
CASSLGRQGKDEQYF
>many|TRBD1|TRBV20-1|TRBJ1-2
TGCAGTGCAGGTTTCAGGGGGCGCGCGGATTATGGCTACACCTTC
CSAGFRGRADYGYTF
>NA|TRBD1|TRBV6-2/TRBV6-3|TRBJ2-1
TGTGCCAGCAGTTACGAAGAGACAGGGGGCTTTGAGCAGTTCTTC
CASSYEETGGFEQFF
>many|TRBD2|TRBV5-1|TRBJ2-7
TGCGCCAGCAGCTTGGGACTAGCGGGAGAAGACGGGGAGCAGTACTTC
CASSLGLAGEDGEQYF
>many|NA|TRBV12-3/TRBV12-4|TRBJ1-5
TGTGCCAGCAGCCAGACAGGCCTAGGCAATCAGCCCCAGCATTTT
CASSQTGLGNQPQHF
>many|TRBD1|TRBV29-1|TRBJ2-7
TGCAGCGTTGAAGATCGAAGGGGGCTCCACGAGCAGTACTTC
CSVEDRRGLHEQYF
>medium-sized|NA|TRBV6-2/TRBV6-3|TRBJ1-1
TGTGCCAGCAGAGACCTGAGGAAAATGAACACTGAAGCTTTCTTT
CASRDLRKMNTEAFF
>many|NA|TRBV5-8|TRBJ2-3
TGTGCCAGCAGCTTGGGCCAGCACACAGATACGCAGTATTTT
CASSLGQHTDTQYF
>medium-sized|TRBD1|TRBV6-1|TRBJ1-6
TGTGCCAGCAGCCCCTCCACAGGGGGATCTTCACCCCTCCACTTT
CASSPSTGGSSPLHF
>medium-sized|NA|TRBV6-4|TRBJ2-2
TGTGCCAGCAGTGACGGGGACACCGGGGAGCTGTTTTTT
CASSDGDTGELFF
>once|NA|TRBV30|TRBJ1-2
TGTGCCTGGAGTTCCAATGGAGGCTATGGCTACACCTTC
CAWSSNGGYGYTF
>NA|NA|TRBV20-1|TRBJ2-4
TGCAGTGCTGACGAAGGTCCAGCCAAAAACATTCAGTACTTC
CSADEGPAKNIQYF
>many|TRBD1|TRBV29-1|TRBJ1-2
TGCAGCGCCCGAAGGGCAGGGGGCGCCTTTGTCGGCTACACCTTC
CSARRAGGAFVGYTF
>many|NA|TRBV4-2|TRBJ1-3
TGTGCCAGCAGAGTCAGACTAGGGGAACCTGGAAACACCATATATTTT
CASRVRLGEPGNTIYF
>many|TRBD1|TRBV30|TRBJ1-3
TGTGCCTGGACAGGGGGGACCGGAAACACCATATATTTT
CAWTGGTGNTIYF
>NA|NA|TRBV9|TRBJ2-3
TGTGCCAGCAGCCCCCAGATGGGAGATACGCAGTATTTT
CASSPQMGDTQYF
>many|NA|TRBV19|TRBJ2-1
TGTGCCAGTAGTATACGGGGAGTGGGGATAGGGCCCTACAATGAGCAGTTCTTC
CASSIRGVGIGPYNEQFF
>many|TRBD2|TRBV7-6|TRBJ2-7
TGTGCCAGCGGCTTAGAAGGACTAGCGGGGTACTCCTACGAGCAGTACTTC
CASGLEGLAGYSYEQYF
>many|NA|TRBV11-1|TRBJ2-1
TGTGCCAGCAGCTTAGCCCCAATTAGCTCCTACAATGAGCAGTTCTTC
CASSLAPISSYNEQFF
>many|TRBD1|TRBV9|TRBJ1-2
TGTGCCAGCAGCTTCACCGGGACAGGGGTTCGGGGCTACACCTTC
CASSFTGTGVRGYTF
>many|NA|TRBV4-3|TRBJ1-1
TGCGCCAGCAGCCAAGATCTAACAGGCGCTGAAGCTTTCTTT
CASSQDLTGAEAFF
>medium-sized|NA|TRBV28|TRBJ2-1
TGTGCCAGCAGTTTATGGAGCAATGAGCAGTTCTTC
CASSLWSNEQFF
>medium-sized|TRBD2|TRBV6-1|TRBJ2-1
TGTGCCAGCAGTTCTAGCGGGAGGTCCTACAATGAGCAGTTCTTC
CASSSSGRSYNEQFF
>many|TRBD1|TRBV4-1|TRBJ1-2
TGCGCCAGCAGACAGACAGGGGGTTATGGCTACACCTTC
CASRQTGGYGYTF
>many|NA|TRBV2|TRBJ1-1
TGTGCCAGCTCCTTGACGGTGAACACTGAAGCTTTCTTT
CASSLTVNTEAFF
>NA|NA|TRBV20-1|TRBJ1-6
TGCAGTGCTAGAGCATCAGGGAGTAATAATTCACCCCTCCACTTT
CSARASGSNNSPLHF